The next 10 T cell receptor beta chains were all read from a single sample in a study of blood T cells in healthy people across ages. Sample-barcoded 5' priming and a J-beta primer mix drove a second PCR of 7 to 11 cycles. TCRdb ran MiXCR on the 5' RACE reads and lists one entry per CDR3 protein. The data show some 690,000 distinct CDR3 sequences, about a fifth seen once. The sequencing sample was made of blood. The receptors come from a man in his 70s in good health.

The chain links TRBV7-9 to TRBJ2-2; D not resolved. CDR1 is SEHNR, CDR2 FQNEAQ, per germline (reference sequence). There are 15 residues in the CDR3. Trimming left V 6 bases short and J 0 bases short, with 11 bases between. CDR3 DNA sequence: TGTGCCAGCAGGGATTCGACACCGAACACCGGGGAGCTGTTTTTT. This encodes CASRDSTPNTGELFF. The full variable domain, in which reference TRBV7-9 and TRBJ2-2 provide the parts outside the CDR3, is DTGVSQNPRHKITKRGQNVTFRCDPISEHNRLYWYRQTLGQGPEFLTYFQNEAQLEKSRLLSDRFSAERPKGSFSTLEIQRTEQGDSAMYLCASRDSTPNTGELFFGEGSRLTVL.

In its sample, this clonotype was seen a few times. The chain couples TRBV7-9 to TRBJ2-7, with TRBD1 as a possible D gene (5 bases). Trimming left V 5 bases short and J 2 bases short, with 13 bases between. In germline, CDR1 is SEHNR, CDR2 FQNEAQ (reference sequence). This CDR3 has 14 residues. This chain's CDR3 is CASSRGNKAYEQYV. Here the CDR3 DNA reads TGTGCCAGCAGCAGGGGAAATAAAGCCTACGAGCAGTACGTC.

This chain connects TRBV10-1 to TRBJ2-7; D remains ambiguous. The CDR3 extends over 15 amino acids. Trimming removed 3 bases at V and 9 bases at J, with 21 bases between. Germline-derived CDR1 and CDR2 are WNHNN and SYGVQD (reference sequence). CDR3 bases: TGCGCCAGCAGTGATTCGAAACTCTCAACCTCTGGGCAGTACTTC. It yields the protein CASSDSKLSTSGQYF.

The chain links TRBV6-6 to TRBJ2-4, with a weak D call TRBD2 (5 bases). The length of the CDR3 is 11 residues. Trimming stripped 8 bases from V and 9 bases from J, with 11 bases between. Germline V gives CDR1 MNHNY, CDR2 SVGAGI (reference sequence). This chain's CDR3 is CASSRDRIQYF. CDR3 nucleotide sequence: TGTGCCAGCTCCCGGGATCGCATTCAGTACTTC.

This clonotype was seen a few times. This sequence joins TRBV12-3 or TRBV12-4 and TRBJ2-1; 7 positions match TRBD2. The CDR3 spans 13 residues. Unmatched junction bases numbered 6, after V lost 6 bases and J lost 7 bases. CDR3 DNA: TGTGCCAGCAGAACTGGCGGGAGTAATGAGCAGTTCTTC. Its translation is CASRTGGSNEQFF.

This clonotype came up many times. The V and J genes are TRBV5-1 and TRBJ1-2; TRBD1 matches at 7 bases. CDR1 and CDR2 from the germline V gene are SGHRS and YFSETQ. CDR3 length equals 15 residues. V lost 1 base, J lost 7 bases, and 10 bases stayed unmatched. DNA of the CDR3: TGCGCCAGCAGCTTGAACGGGGACAGCGCGGGTGGCTACACCTTC. Its protein is CASSLNGDSAGGYTF.

The V and J genes are TRBV29-1 and TRBJ1-2; D call uncertain. The germline gives CDR1 SQVTM, CDR2 ANQGSEA. The V and J ends lost 7 bases and 8 bases respectively, with 8 bases between them. The length of the CDR3 is 9 residues. The CDR3 DNA is TGCAGCGAGCAGCGCGGCTACACCTTC. It translates to CSEQRGYTF.

About this clonotype itself: With a much larger clone just one base away, this may be a read error. The chain joins TRBV12-3 or TRBV12-4 to TRBJ2-3; D is undetermined. This CDR3 is built from 12 residues. The CDR3 nucleotides read TGTGCCAGCAGTTTGAGGCCAGATGCGCAGTATTTT. Protein product: CASSLRPDAQYF.

Concerning this clonotype itself: At one of its ends the junction is not consistent with the germline gene, which may arise from a read error. This chain joins TRBV29-1 and TRBJ1-2; 7 positions agree with TRBD1. The CDR3 totals 10 residues. CDR1 and CDR2 from the germline V gene are SQVTM and ANQGSEA. CDR3 residues: CSVESGGYIF. The CDR3 DNA reads TGCAGCGTTGAATCAGGGGGTTACATCTTC.

The chain joins TRBV29-1 to TRBJ2-7; D might be TRBD1 (6 bases). The V end lost 4 bases, the J end lost 0 bases, and 10 bases lay between the germline ends. This CDR3 spans 13 amino acids. Germline lookup yields CDR1 SQVTM and CDR2 ANQGSEA. The CDR3 spells CSVATGSSYEQYF. CDR3 nucleotides: TGCAGCGTTGCTACAGGGAGCTCCTACGAGCAGTACTTC.